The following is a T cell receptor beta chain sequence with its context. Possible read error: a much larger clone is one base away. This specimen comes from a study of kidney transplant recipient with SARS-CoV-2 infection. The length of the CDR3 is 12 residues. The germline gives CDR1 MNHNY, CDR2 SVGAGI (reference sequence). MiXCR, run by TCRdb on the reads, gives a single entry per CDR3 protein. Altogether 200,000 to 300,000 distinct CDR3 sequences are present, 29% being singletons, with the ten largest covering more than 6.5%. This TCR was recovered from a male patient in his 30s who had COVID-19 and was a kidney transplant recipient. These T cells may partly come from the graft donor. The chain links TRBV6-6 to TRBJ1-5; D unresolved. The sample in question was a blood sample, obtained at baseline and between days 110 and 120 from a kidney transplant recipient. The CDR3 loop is CASSPANQPQRF. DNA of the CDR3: TGTGCCAGCAGCCCGGCCAATCAGCCCCAGCGTTTT.